This T cell receptor (beta chain) is drawn from a study of T cell responses to AZD1222 COVID-19 vaccine. Study results and caveats: Among those given AZD1222, only five to seven were seropositive at baseline. CD4 TCRs associated with vaccination spanned spike, dominating at 160-218 and 743-854. After two AZD1222 doses, spike-specific TCR breadth and depth rose versus day 0.

Sequencing used immunoSEQ multiplex PCR; TCRdb keeps in-frame clones, though not all of them. Among around 190,000 clones listed, around 94% were seen once. Worth noting for this clone: No antigen is known for it.

The V end lost 10 bases, the J end lost 5 bases, and 10 bases lay between the germline ends. In germline, CDR1 is MNHEY, CDR2 SMNVEV (reference sequence). This CDR3 region has 11 residues. The sequence was collected from an adult in good health. This sample comprised peripheral blood, obtained on day 0 of AZD1222 vaccination. This sequence joins TRBV27 and TRBJ2-3; a possible D gene is TRBD2 (5 bases). CDR3 sequence: CATRRGDTQYF. The DNA of the CDR3 is TGTGCCACCCGACGGGGAGATACGCAGTATTTT.